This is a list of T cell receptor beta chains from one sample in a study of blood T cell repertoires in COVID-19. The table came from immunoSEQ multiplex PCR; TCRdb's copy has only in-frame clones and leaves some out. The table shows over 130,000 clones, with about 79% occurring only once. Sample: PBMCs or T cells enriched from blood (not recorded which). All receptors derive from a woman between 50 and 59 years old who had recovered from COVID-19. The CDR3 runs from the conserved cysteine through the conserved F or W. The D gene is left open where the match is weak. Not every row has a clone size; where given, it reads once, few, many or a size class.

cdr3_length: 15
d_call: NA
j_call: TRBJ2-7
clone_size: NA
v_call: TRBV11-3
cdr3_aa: CASSLGGRSSYEQYF
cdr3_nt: TGTGCCAGCAGCTTAGGAGGTCGGAGCTCCTACGAGCAGTACTTC

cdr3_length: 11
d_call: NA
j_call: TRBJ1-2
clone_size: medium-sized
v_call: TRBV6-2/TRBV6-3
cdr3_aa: CASSRSFGYTF
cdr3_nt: TGTGCCAGCAGCCGGAGTTTTGGCTACACCTTC

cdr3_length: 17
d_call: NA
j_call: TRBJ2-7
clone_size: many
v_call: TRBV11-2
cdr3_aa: CASSLRVRGASSYEQYF
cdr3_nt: TGTGCCAGCAGCTTAAGAGTCCGGGGGGCGAGCTCCTACGAGCAGTACTTC

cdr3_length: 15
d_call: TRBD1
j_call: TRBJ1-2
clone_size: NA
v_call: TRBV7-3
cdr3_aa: CASSPTGAAVSGYTF
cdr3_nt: TGTGCCAGCAGCCCTACAGGGGCCGCCGTTAGTGGCTACACCTTC

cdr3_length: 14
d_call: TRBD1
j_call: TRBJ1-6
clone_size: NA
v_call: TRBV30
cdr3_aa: CAWRARGRSSPLHF
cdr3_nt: TGTGCCTGGAGGGCAAGGGGGCGGTCTTCACCCCTCCACTTT

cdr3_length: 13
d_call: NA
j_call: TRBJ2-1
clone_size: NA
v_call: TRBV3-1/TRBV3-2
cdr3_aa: CASSQGVIVEQFF
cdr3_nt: TGTGCCAGCAGCCAAGGAGTTATTGTTGAGCAGTTCTTC

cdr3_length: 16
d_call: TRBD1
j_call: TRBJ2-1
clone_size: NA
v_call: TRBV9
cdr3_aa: CASSHSEGQGYNEQFF
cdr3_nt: TGTGCCAGCAGTCATTCCGAGGGACAGGGATACAATGAGCAGTTCTTC

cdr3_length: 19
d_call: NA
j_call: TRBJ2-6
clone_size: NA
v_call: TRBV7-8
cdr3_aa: CASSLAVAAGSSGANVLTF
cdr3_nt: TGTGCCAGCAGCTTAGCGGTGGCGGCGGGCAGCTCTGGGGCCAACGTCCTGACTTTC

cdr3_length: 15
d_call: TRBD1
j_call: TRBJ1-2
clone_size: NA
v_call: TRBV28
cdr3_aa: CASSLTLTGEGGYTF
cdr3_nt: TGTGCCAGCAGTTTGACCCTGACAGGGGAGGGCGGCTACACCTTC

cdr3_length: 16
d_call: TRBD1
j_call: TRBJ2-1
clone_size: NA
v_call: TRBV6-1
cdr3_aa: CASSGYRGTGQGEQFF
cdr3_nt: TGTGCCAGCAGTGGGTACAGGGGGACGGGGCAAGGTGAGCAGTTCTTC

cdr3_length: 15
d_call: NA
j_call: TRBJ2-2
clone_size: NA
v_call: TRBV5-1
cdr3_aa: CASSQQGGSAGELFF
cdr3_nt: TGCGCCAGCAGCCAACAGGGGGGGTCTGCCGGGGAGCTGTTTTTT